This TCR beta chain appears in the sequencing data of a study of T cell repertoires in cytomegalovirus infection. Turning to the study itself: CMV infection together with matching HLA type was indicated by public TCR beta signatures. Broader study findings: CMV-specific HLA-C-restricted TCR beta clonotypes dominated the ex vivo response.

About this clonotype itself: The antigen is undetermined.

This CDR3 has 14 residues. CDR1 and CDR2 (germline): MNHEY, SVGAGI. Trimming left V 6 bases short and J 7 bases short, with 18 bases between. A single record per CDR3 protein comes from TCRdb applying MiXCR to the reads. The sample shows more than 350,000 distinct CDR3 sequences, roughly 30% of them seen only once. The rearrangement links TRBV6-5 to TRBJ1-2; D is possibly TRBD1 (5 bases). This sequence originates from a human donor in good health (CMV status not recorded). Some clones in this sample may be carry-over from other donors' samples. Sequencing used PBMCs. The CDR3 loop is CASSAGALLGGYTF. CDR3 DNA sequence: TGTGCCAGCAGCGCCGGGGCGCTCCTGGGTGGCTACACCTTC.